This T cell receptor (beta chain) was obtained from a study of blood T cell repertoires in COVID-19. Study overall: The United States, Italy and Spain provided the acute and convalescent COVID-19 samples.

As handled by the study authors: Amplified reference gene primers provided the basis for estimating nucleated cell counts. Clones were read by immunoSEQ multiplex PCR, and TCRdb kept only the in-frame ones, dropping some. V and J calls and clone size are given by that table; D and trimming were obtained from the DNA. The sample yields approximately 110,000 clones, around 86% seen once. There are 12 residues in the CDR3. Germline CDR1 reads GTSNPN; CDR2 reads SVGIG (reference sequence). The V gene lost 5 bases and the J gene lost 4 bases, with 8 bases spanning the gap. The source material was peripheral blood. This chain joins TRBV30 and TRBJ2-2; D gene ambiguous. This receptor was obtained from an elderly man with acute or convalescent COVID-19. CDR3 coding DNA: TGTGCCTGGTCGATTAGCACCGGGGAGCTGTTTTTT. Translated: CAWSISTGELFF. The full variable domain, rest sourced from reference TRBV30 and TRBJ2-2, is SQTIHQWPATLVQPVGSPLSLECTVEGTSNPNLYWYRQAAGRGLQLLFYSVGIGQISSEVPQNLSASRPQDRQFILSSKKLLLSDSGFYLCAWSISTGELFFGEGSRLTVL.